This TCR beta chain was observed in a study of cytomegalovirus exposure and HLA in healthy donors. Study at large: As an earlier analysis found, around 200 million T cells yielded around 110 million unique TCR beta sequences. General study findings and limits: Fewer N-insertions than the roughly 700-donor mean were reportedly shown by an Asian-associated ancestry cluster in a later analysis.

PCR was performed using 60 Vbeta and 13 Jbeta primers. The repertoire was sequenced with immunoSEQ multiplex PCR; TCRdb's copy has only in-frame clones and lacks some. The sample holds approximately 91,000 clones, 81% seen once. Concerning this clone: The antigen remains undetermined.

In germline, CDR1 is KGHSH, CDR2 LQKENI. The CDR3 consists of 12 residues. The V gene end was trimmed by 6 bases and the J gene end by 7 bases; junction bases not matched to a gene: 3. Sequencing was done on a sample of PBMCs. This receptor was taken from a human donor in good health. The chain carries TRBV18 and TRBJ2-1, with 7 bases identical to TRBD2. Here the CDR3 reads CASSLAENEQFF. Here the CDR3 DNA reads TGTGCCAGCTCCCTAGCGGAGAATGAGCAGTTCTTC.